This entry lists 20 T cell receptor beta chains sequenced from one sample in a study of spatial heterogeneity in lung cancer. TCRdb redid the calling of the 5' RACE reads with MiXCR, one entry per CDR3 protein. The top ten clones hold about two fifths of a sample with about 92,000 distinct CDR3 sequences, about an eighth of them seen once. Noted time point: sample taken at primary tumor resection. The sample in question was PBMCs, obtained at surgery. The receptor set was obtained from a male donor with early-stage non-small cell lung cancer.

This clonotype was counted only a few times. This sequence joins TRBV6-2 or TRBV6-3 and TRBJ2-3, with 13 bases aligning to TRBD2. Per germline, CDR1 MNHEY and CDR2 SVGEGT. This CDR3 contains 17 residues. After removal of 0 bases from V and 2 bases from J, the junction contained 2 bases not matched to a gene. CDR3 region: CASSYSTSGRFTDTQYF. Here the CDR3 DNA reads TGTGCCAGCAGTTACTCGACTAGCGGGAGGTTCACAGATACGCAGTATTTT.

This clonotype has a count of ten or more. The J gene is TRBJ2-7, the V gene TRBV6-2 or TRBV6-3; a weak D match, TRBD1 (6 bases). The V gene lost 6 bases and the J gene lost 5 bases, with 11 bases spanning the gap. Per the germline V gene, CDR1 is MNHEY and CDR2 is SVGEGT. This CDR3 spans 12 amino acids. The CDR3 DNA follows: TGTGCCAGCAGAAACAGGGTCCACGAGCAGTACTTC. Translating gives CASRNRVHEQYF.

This clonotype was counted many times. The gene calls are TRBV10-3 and TRBJ1-4; D perhaps matches TRBD1 (6 bases). The CDR3 has 13 amino acids. The germline V gene encodes CDR1 ENHRY and CDR2 SYGVKD. Trimming took off 4 bases at V and 7 bases at J, with 10 bases between the two ends. For the CDR3, the DNA is TGTGCCATCAGTGCAGGGGTTTCTGAAAAACTGTTTTTT. This translates into CAISAGVSEKLFF.

This clonotype was seen a handful of times. CDR3 amino acids: CASSLKKGATGELFF. DNA for the CDR3: TGTGCCAGCAGCTTAAAAAAAGGGGCTACCGGGGAGCTGTTTTTT. This rearrangement joins TRBV7-3 to TRBJ2-2; maybe TRBD1 (5 bases). With 1 base removed from V and 5 bases from J, the gap between germline ends came to 11 bases. Germline assignment: CDR1 SGHTA and CDR2 FQGTGA. The CDR3 is 15 residues long.

This clonotype was detected only a few times. V and J are TRBV6-2 or TRBV6-3 and TRBJ1-5; D is unresolved. V lost 5 bases and J lost 4, with 6 bases in between. The CDR3 length is 12 residues. CDR1 is MNHEY, CDR2 SVGEGT, per germline. The CDR3 loop is CASSPPNQPQHF. CDR3 bases: TGTGCCAGCAGTCCTCCGAATCAGCCCCAGCATTTT.

In its sample, this clonotype was seen many times. The V gene is TRBV3-1, the J gene TRBJ2-7; D is unclear. With 0 bases removed from V and 3 bases from J, the gap between germline ends came to 9 bases. The CDR3 has 14 amino acids. CDR1 and CDR2 (germline): LGHDT, YNNKEL (reference sequence). CDR3 region: CASSQDLTNYEQYF. CDR3 DNA sequence: TGTGCCAGCAGCCAAGATTTAACTAACTACGAGCAGTACTTC.

The CDR3 sequence: CASSEGGEGTEAFF. The CDR3 DNA follows: TGTGCCAGCAGTGAAGGGGGGGAAGGCACTGAAGCTTTCTTT. The V call is TRBV25-1, the J call TRBJ1-1, with D possibly being TRBD1 (5 bases). This CDR3 has 14 residues. Germline V gene lookup returns CDR1 MGHDK and CDR2 SYGVNS. Trimming took 2 bases from V and 4 from J, leaving 11 bases between them.

CDR3 sequence: CASRGQGTDTQYF. The DNA of the CDR3 is TGTGCCAGCAGGGGACAGGGAACAGATACGCAGTATTTT. The chain carries TRBV6-1 and TRBJ2-3; 9 bases fit TRBD1. There are 13 residues in the CDR3. From germline, CDR1 is MNHNS and CDR2 SASEGT. Unmatched junction bases numbered 1, after V lost 6 bases and J lost 3 bases.

V usage is TRBV18 and J usage is TRBJ2-5; D gene uncertain. The CDR3 loop spans 13 amino acids. CDR1 is KGHSH and CDR2 is LQKENI in the germline V gene. The V and J ends lost 0 bases and 4 bases respectively, with 6 bases between them. CDR3: CASSPPTSETQYF. In DNA form, the CDR3 reads TGTGCCAGCTCACCACCGACATCAGAGACCCAGTACTTC.

This clonotype was observed a handful of times. This sequence joins TRBV29-1 and TRBJ2-7; no definite D call. The V gene's germline CDR1 is SQVTM and CDR2 ANQGSEA. V was cut by 6 bases and J by 0 bases, with 9 bases left in between. This CDR3 region has 12 residues. The CDR3, as DNA: TGCAGCGTGGGATCGAGCTCCTACGAGCAGTACTTC. This encodes CSVGSSSYEQYF.

V is TRBV29-1 and J is TRBJ2-2; 9 nucleotides align to TRBD1. The CDR3 is made up of 14 amino acids. Germline trimming cut 6 bases from V and 2 bases from J; bases unmatched to any gene: 4. Germline V gene sequence: CDR1 SQVTM, CDR2 ANQGSEA. The CDR3 loop is CSVAGQGNTGELFF. The CDR3 nucleotides read TGCAGCGTAGCGGGACAGGGAAACACCGGGGAGCTGTTTTTT.

This clonotype occurred a few times. The CDR3 sequence is CASSRSGFSYEQYF. CDR3 DNA: TGTGCCAGCAGCCGTAGCGGGTTTAGTTACGAGCAGTACTTC. V gene TRBV27 combines with J gene TRBJ2-7; 7 positions match TRBD2. V lost 6 bases to trimming and J lost 4 bases; unmatched junction nucleotides: 9. The CDR3 totals 14 residues. CDR1 and CDR2 from the germline V gene are MNHEY and SMNVEV (reference sequence).

This clonotype showed up many times. The gene calls are TRBV6-2 or TRBV6-3 and TRBJ2-5; 8 positions agree with TRBD2. The CDR3 consists of 15 residues. Per germline, CDR1 MNHEY and CDR2 SVGEGT. V gave up 0 bases and J gave up 3 bases; unmatched junction bases: 3. CDR3 DNA sequence: TGTGCCAGCAGTTACTCGGGAGCGGGAGAAGAGACCCAGTACTTC. Its translation is CASSYSGAGEETQYF.

This clonotype was counted a few times. V and J are TRBV20-1 and TRBJ2-1, with TRBD1 identical over 8 bases. Germline loops: CDR1 DFQATT, CDR2 SNEGSKA (reference sequence). J lost 12 bases, V lost 3 bases, and 7 bases had no gene match. The CDR3 consists of 12 residues. The CDR3 region is CSARRQGLGQFF. CDR3 coding DNA: TGCAGTGCTAGGAGACAGGGGTTGGGGCAGTTCTTC.

In its sample, this clonotype was seen a few times. This sequence joins TRBV24-1 and TRBJ2-1; tentatively, D is TRBD2 (6 bases). The CDR3 consists of 13 residues. Germline-derived CDR1 and CDR2 are KGHDR and SFDVKD. Trimming stripped 7 bases from V and 5 bases from J, with 11 bases between. CDR3 in amino acids: CATSLSGDNEQFF. In DNA form, the CDR3 reads TGTGCCACCAGCCTTAGCGGCGACAATGAGCAGTTCTTC.

The chain uses TRBV7-8 and TRBJ2-1; D is possibly TRBD1 (6 bases). This CDR3 is built from 13 residues. Trimming removed 7 bases from V and 10 bases from J, with 17 bases in between. The germline gives CDR1 SGHVS, CDR2 FQNEAQ. As DNA, the CDR3 is TGTGCCAGCAACTGGGACACCGGAGGCGAGCAGTTCTTC. This gives the protein CASNWDTGGEQFF.

This clonotype has more than one count but fewer than ten. This sequence joins TRBV7-9 and TRBJ1-1; possibly TRBD1 for D (6 bases). The CDR3 sequence is 15 residues long. Trimming removed 5 bases at V and 5 bases at J, with 18 bases between. Germline-derived CDR1 and CDR2 are SEHNR and FQNEAQ (reference sequence). CDR3 DNA sequence: TGTGCCAGCAGCGGCCAGGGGCTTGGGACAACTGAAGCTTTCTTT. This sequence encodes CASSGQGLGTTEAFF.

This clonotype was seen only a few times. The chain couples TRBV18 to TRBJ2-1, with D possibly matching TRBD2 (5 bases). The CDR3 contains 17 residues. Trimming pared 2 bases from V and 4 bases from J, leaving 18 bases between. The V gene's germline CDR1 is KGHSH and CDR2 LQKENI. CDR3 bases: TGTGCCAGCTCACCAAGCGGTCAACTATCCGTATACAATGAGCAGTTCTTC. Amino acid sequence: CASSPSGQLSVYNEQFF.

The chain is built from TRBV20-1 and TRBJ1-5; 9 nucleotides align to TRBD1. With V trimmed by 6 bases and J by 5 bases, 11 bases remained unmatched. Germline V gives CDR1 DFQATT, CDR2 SNEGSKA (reference sequence). The length of the CDR3 is 15 residues. The CDR3 loop is CSALNRDRADQPQHF. The CDR3 coding sequence is TGCAGTGCCCTGAACCGGGACAGGGCTGATCAGCCCCAGCATTTT.

This clonotype was detected a few times. The chain joins TRBV15 to TRBJ2-1, with D tentatively TRBD2 (6 bases). Germline lookup yields CDR1 LNHNV and CDR2 YYDKDF (reference sequence). Trimming removed 5 bases at V and 4 bases at J, with 6 bases between. The CDR3 consists of 12 residues. DNA for the CDR3: TGTGCCACCAGCCGGGGGTACAATGAGCAGTTCTTC. Its translation: CATSRGYNEQFF.